These T cell receptor beta chains were read from a single sample in a study of CD8 T cells in ankylosing spondylitis. TCRdb reprocessed the 5' RACE reads with MiXCR, giving one entry per CDR3 protein. The sample shows about 250,000 distinct CDR3 sequences, 8% to 11% of them seen only once. Specimen: blood, either unsorted or a sorted T cell fraction (not recorded which). These receptors came from a male donor with ankylosing spondylitis or in good health (not recorded which). The CDR3 runs from the conserved cysteine through the conserved F or W. The order of the fields is J gene, clone size, V gene, D gene, CDR3 DNA, CDR3 protein. D genes are given only for firm matches. Rows give clone size only sometimes, using once, few, many, or a class for an expanded clone.

TRBJ1-3 many TRBV3-1 - TGTGCCAGCAGCGATACCATTGGAAACACCATATATTTT CASSDTIGNTIYF
TRBJ2-5 many TRBV5-1 TRBD2 TGCGCCAGCAGCGGGGGACTAGCGTCTTCAACAGGGACCCAGTACTTC CASSGGLASSTGTQYF
TRBJ1-5 many TRBV3-1 - TGTGCCAGCAGCCAAGAATACGGGGTGGGGAGTGACAATCAGCCCCAGCATTTT CASSQEYGVGSDNQPQHF
TRBJ1-1 - TRBV6-1 TRBD1 TGTGCCAGCAGTGTCACAGGGGCGGGCACTGAAGCTTTCTTT CASSVTGAGTEAFF
TRBJ2-5 many TRBV30 TRBD2 TGTGCCTGGATTGGTCTAGCGGGGATTCAAGAGACCCAGTACTTC CAWIGLAGIQETQYF
TRBJ1-2 few TRBV11-3 - TGTGCCAGCAGTTTGCCTGGCCAGGGCCGAGGCTACACCTTC CASSLPGQGRGYTF
TRBJ1-6 many TRBV4-2 TRBD1 TGTGCCAGCAGCCAAGAGGAGGGGGCGGGGGGTTCACCCCTCCACTTT CASSQEEGAGGSPLHF
TRBJ2-1 many TRBV30 - TGTGCCCTCACGGGCCACGACTTGTACAATGAGCAGTTCTTC CALTGHDLYNEQFF
TRBJ2-3 many TRBV20-1 - TGCAGTGCTAGACGCCCAGACCCTAGCACAGATACGCAGTATTTT CSARRPDPSTDTQYF
TRBJ1-1 - TRBV11-1 TRBD1 TGTGCCAGCAGGCCGGGACAGGGGGCAAACACTGAAGCTTTCTTT CASRPGQGANTEAFF
TRBJ2-7 many TRBV7-6 - TGTGCCAGCAGCACCCCAGGTACGCGATTCTCCTACGAGCAGTACTTC CASSTPGTRFSYEQYF
TRBJ1-2 many TRBV3-1 - TGTGCCAGCAGCCAAGAAGAAGGGACGGCTAACTATGGCTACACCTTC CASSQEEGTANYGYTF
TRBJ1-2 many TRBV29-1 - TGCAGCACACGAAGACAGGACCACTATGGCTACACCTTC CSTRRQDHYGYTF
TRBJ1-5 many TRBV5-1 - TGCGCCAGCAGCTTGGGACAGGAGAATCAGCCCCAGCATTTT CASSLGQENQPQHF
TRBJ2-5 few TRBV4-2 TRBD1 TGTGCCAGCAGCCATGACCAGGGGGTACAAGAGACCCAGTACTTC CASSHDQGVQETQYF
TRBJ1-1 many TRBV5-4 TRBD1 TGTGCCAGCAGCTTTAGCAGGGGGGACACTGAAGCTTTCTTT CASSFSRGDTEAFF
TRBJ1-6 - TRBV11-1 TRBD1 TGTGCCAGCAGCTCTTCCGGGACAGGGCTTATTTGGAATTCACCCCTCCACTTT CASSSSGTGLIWNSPLHF
TRBJ1-2 many TRBV5-1 TRBD1 TGCGCCAGCTCAGGACAGGGTAGGGAACACTATGGCTACACCTTC CASSGQGREHYGYTF